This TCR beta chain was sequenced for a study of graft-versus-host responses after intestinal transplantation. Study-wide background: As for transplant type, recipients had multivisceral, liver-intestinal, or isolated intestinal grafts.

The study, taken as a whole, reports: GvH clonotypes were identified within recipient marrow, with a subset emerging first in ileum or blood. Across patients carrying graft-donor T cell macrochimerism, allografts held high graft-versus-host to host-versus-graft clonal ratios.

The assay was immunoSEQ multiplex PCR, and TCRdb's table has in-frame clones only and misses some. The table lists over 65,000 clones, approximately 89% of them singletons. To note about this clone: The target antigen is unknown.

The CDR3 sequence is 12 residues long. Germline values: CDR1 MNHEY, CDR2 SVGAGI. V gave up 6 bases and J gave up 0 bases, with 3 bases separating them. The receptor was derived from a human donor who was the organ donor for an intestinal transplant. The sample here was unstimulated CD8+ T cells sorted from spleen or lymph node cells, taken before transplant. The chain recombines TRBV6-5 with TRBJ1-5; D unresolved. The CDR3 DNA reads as TGTGCCAGCAGACATAGCAATCAGCCCCAGCATTTT. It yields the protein CASRHSNQPQHF.